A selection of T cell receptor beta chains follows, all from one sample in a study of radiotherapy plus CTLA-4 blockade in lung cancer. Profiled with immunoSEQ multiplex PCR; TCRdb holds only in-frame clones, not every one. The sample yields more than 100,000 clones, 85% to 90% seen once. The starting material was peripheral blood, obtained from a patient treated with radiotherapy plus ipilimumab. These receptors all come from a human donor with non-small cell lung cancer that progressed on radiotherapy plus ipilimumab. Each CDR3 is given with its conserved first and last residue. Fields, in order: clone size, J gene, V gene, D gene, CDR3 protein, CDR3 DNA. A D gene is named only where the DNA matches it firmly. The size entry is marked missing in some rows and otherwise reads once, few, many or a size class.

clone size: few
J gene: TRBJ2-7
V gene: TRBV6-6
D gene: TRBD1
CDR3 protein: CASSLDRAHEQYF
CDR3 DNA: TGTGCCAGCAGTCTAGACAGGGCCCACGAGCAGTACTTC

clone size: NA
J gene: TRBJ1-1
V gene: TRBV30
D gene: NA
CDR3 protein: CARMAGPNVAEAFF
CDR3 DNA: TGTGCCCGGATGGCAGGGCCTAACGTCGCTGAAGCTTTCTTT

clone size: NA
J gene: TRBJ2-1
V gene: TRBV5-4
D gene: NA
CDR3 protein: CASSSPSYNEQFF
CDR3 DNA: TGTGCCAGCAGCTCCCCCTCCTACAATGAGCAGTTCTTC

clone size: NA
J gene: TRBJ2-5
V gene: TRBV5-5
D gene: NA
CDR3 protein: CASSLGIREQETQYF
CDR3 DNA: TGTGCCAGCAGCTTGGGGATCCGGGAACAAGAGACCCAGTACTTC

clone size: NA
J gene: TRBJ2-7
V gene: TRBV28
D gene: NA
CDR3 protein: CASNQRLGEQYF
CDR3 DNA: TGTGCCAGCAACCAGAGGTTGGGCGAGCAGTACTTC

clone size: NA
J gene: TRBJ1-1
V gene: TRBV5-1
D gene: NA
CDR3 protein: CASSFEQAGRFDTEAFF
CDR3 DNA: TGCGCCAGCAGCTTTGAACAGGCCGGGCGGTTTGACACTGAAGCTTTCTTT

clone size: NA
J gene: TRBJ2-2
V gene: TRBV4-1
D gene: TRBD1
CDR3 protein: CASETGQNTGELFF
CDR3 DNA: TGCGCCAGCGAGACAGGGCAGAACACCGGGGAGCTGTTTTTT

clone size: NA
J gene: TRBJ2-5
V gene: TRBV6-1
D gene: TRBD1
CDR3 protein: CASSETWTGGWETQYF
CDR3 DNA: TGTGCCAGCAGTGAAACTTGGACAGGGGGCTGGGAGACCCAGTACTTC

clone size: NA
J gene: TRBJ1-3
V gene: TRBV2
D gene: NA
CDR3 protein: CASSEGFSGNTIYF
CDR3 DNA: TGTGCCAGCAGTGAGGGCTTCTCTGGAAACACCATATATTTT

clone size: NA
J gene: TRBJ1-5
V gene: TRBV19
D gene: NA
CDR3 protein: CASSQNSGSNQPQHF
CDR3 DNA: TGTGCCAGTAGCCAAAACTCGGGCTCCAATCAGCCCCAGCATTTT

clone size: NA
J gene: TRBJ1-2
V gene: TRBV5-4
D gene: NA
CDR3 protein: CASSPLTDYGYTF
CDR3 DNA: TGTGCCAGCAGCCCACTGACAGATTATGGCTACACCTTC

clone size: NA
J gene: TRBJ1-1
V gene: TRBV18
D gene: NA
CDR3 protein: CASSPGWGNTEAFF
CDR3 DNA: TGTGCCAGCTCACCAGGGTGGGGGAACACTGAAGCTTTCTTT

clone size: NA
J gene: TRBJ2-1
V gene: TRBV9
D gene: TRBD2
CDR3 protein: CASSVALAGYNEQFF
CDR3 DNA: TGTGCCAGCAGCGTAGCTTTAGCGGGGTACAATGAGCAGTTCTTC

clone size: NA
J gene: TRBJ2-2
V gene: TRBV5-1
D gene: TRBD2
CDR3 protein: CASSLHLAGGPGTGELFF
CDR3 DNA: TGCGCCAGCAGCTTGCACCTAGCGGGAGGGCCTGGCACCGGGGAGCTGTTTTTT

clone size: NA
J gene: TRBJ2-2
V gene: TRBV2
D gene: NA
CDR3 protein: CASPITGTNTGELFF
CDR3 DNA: TGTGCCAGCCCTATTACGGGCACGAACACCGGGGAGCTGTTTTTT

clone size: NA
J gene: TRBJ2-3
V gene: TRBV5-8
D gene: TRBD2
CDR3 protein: CASHTSGTDTQYF
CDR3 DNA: TGTGCCAGCCACACTAGCGGCACAGATACGCAGTATTTT

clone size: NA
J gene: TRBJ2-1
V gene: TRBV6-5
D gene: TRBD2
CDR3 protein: CASSYTEGLANEQFF
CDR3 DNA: TGTGCCAGCAGTTACACCGAAGGACTAGCGAATGAGCAGTTCTTC

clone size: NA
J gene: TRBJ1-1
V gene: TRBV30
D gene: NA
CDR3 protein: CAWSVYRATEAFF
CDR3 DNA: TGTGCCTGGAGTGTTTACAGGGCGACTGAAGCTTTCTTT

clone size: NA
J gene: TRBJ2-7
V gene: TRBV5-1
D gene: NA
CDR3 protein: CASSLTLGGTRYF
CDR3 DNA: TGCGCCAGCAGCTTGACGTTGGGCGGGACGCGATACTTC

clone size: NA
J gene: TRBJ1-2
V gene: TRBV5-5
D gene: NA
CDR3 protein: CASSSDRANYGYTF
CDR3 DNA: TGTGCCAGCAGCTCCGACCGAGCTAACTATGGCTACACCTTC

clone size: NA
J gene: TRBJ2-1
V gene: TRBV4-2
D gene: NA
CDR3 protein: CASSQAPQGSGVQFF
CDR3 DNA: TGTGCCAGCAGCCAAGCCCCCCAAGGCTCCGGTGTGCAGTTCTTC

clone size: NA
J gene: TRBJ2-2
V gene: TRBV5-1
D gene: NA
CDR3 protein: CASRPGSTGELFF
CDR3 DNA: TGCGCCAGCAGGCCGGGGAGCACCGGGGAGCTGTTTTTT

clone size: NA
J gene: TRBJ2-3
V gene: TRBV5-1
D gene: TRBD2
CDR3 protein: CASSPGTSRADTQYF
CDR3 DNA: TGCGCCAGCAGCCCCGGGACTAGTAGAGCAGATACGCAGTATTTT

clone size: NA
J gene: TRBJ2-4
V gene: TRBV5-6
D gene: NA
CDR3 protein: CASSFQGTKNIQYF
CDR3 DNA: TGTGCCAGCAGCTTCCAGGGAACCAAAAACATTCAGTACTTC

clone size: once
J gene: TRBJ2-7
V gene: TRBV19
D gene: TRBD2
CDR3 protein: CASSIDPSLAGGTYEQYF
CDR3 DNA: TGTGCCAGTAGTATAGACCCGTCGCTAGCGGGAGGAACCTACGAGCAGTACTTC

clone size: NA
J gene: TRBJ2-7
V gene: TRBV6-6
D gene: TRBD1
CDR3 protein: CASNRQGVDYEQYF
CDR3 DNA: TGTGCCAGCAATCGACAGGGGGTTGACTACGAGCAGTACTTC

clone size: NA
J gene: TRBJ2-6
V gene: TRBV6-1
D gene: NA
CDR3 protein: CASSEGRALKAGANVLTF
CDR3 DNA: TGTGCCAGCAGTGAAGGAAGGGCCTTAAAGGCTGGGGCCAACGTCCTGACTTTC

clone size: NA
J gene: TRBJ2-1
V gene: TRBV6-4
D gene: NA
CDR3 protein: CASAPGVNYNEQFF
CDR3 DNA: TGTGCCAGCGCGCCGGGAGTCAATTACAATGAGCAGTTCTTC

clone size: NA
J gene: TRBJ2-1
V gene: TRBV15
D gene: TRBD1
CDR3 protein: CATAGTARSGSYNEQFF
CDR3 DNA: TGTGCCACCGCCGGGACAGCCCGATCGGGCTCCTACAATGAGCAGTTCTTC

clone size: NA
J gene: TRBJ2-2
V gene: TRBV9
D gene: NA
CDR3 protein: CASSAAGGDTPFAEELFF
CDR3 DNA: TGTGCCAGCAGCGCAGCCGGGGGCGACACGCCGTTCGCCGAGGAGCTGTTTTTT

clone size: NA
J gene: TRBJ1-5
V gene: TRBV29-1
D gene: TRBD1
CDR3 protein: CSVLDRGRGQPQHF
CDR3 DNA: TGCAGCGTCCTCGACAGGGGGCGCGGGCAGCCCCAGCATTTT

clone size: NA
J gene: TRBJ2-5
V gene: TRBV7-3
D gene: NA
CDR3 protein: CASSSFGTSQETQYF
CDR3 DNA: TGTGCCAGCAGCTCCTTTGGAACCAGCCAAGAGACCCAGTACTTC

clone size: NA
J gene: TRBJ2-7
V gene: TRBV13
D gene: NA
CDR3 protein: CASSFGGFNVPYEQYF
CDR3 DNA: TGTGCCAGCAGCTTTGGGGGCTTCAACGTACCCTACGAGCAGTACTTC

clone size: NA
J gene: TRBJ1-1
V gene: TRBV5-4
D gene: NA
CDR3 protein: CASSLPGAGMNTEAFF
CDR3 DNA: TGTGCCAGCAGCCTGCCCGGGGCCGGCATGAACACTGAAGCTTTCTTT

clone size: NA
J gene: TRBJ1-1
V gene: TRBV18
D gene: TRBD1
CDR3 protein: CASSDSPQGANTEAFF
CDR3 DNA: TGTGCCAGCTCAGACAGCCCACAGGGGGCGAACACTGAAGCTTTCTTT

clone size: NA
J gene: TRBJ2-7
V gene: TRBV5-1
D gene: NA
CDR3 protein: CASSLNRGYEQYF
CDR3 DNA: TGCGCCAGCAGCTTGAACAGAGGCTACGAGCAGTACTTC

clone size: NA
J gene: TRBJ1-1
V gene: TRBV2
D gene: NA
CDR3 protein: CASIRNTEAFF
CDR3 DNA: TGTGCCAGCATAAGGAACACTGAAGCTTTCTTT

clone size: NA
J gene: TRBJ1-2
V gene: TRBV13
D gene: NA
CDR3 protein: CASSITYYGYTF
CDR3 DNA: TGTGCCAGCAGCATAACGTACTATGGCTACACCTTC

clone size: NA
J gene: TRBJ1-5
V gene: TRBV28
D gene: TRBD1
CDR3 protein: CASSFAGGKQPQHF
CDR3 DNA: TGTGCCAGCAGTTTTGCAGGGGGGAAACAGCCCCAGCATTTT

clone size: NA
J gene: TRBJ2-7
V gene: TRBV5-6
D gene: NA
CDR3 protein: CASSLVFTGNEQYF
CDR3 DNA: TGTGCCAGCAGCTTGGTTTTCACGGGTAACGAGCAGTACTTC

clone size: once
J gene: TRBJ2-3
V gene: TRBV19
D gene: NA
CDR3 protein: CASTYSGTDTQYF
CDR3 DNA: TGTGCCAGTACTTATAGCGGAACAGATACGCAGTATTTT

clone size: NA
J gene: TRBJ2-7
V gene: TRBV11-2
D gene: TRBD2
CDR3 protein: CASSSGTSGRGYEQYF
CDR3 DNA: TGTGCCAGCAGCTCCGGGACTAGCGGGAGAGGATACGAGCAGTACTTC

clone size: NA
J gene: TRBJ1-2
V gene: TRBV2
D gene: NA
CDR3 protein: CASSTDLAGGYTF
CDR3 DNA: TGTGCCAGCAGTACTGACTTGGCAGGTGGCTACACCTTC

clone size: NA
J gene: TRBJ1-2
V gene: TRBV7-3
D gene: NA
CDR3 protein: CASSLFVLDRPGDGYTF
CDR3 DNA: TGTGCCAGCAGCTTATTTGTCCTGGACCGCCCCGGGGATGGCTACACCTTC

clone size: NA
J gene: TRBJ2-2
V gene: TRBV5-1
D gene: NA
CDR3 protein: CASSSQGTGELFF
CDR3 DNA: TGCGCCAGCAGCTCACAGGGCACCGGGGAGCTGTTTTTT

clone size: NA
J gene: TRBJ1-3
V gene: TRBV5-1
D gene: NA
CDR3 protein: CASSWGSGNTIYF
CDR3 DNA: TGCGCCAGCAGCTGGGGATCTGGAAACACCATATATTTT

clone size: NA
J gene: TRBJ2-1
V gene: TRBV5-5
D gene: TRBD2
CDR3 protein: CASSFGAGNEQFF
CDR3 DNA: TGTGCCAGCAGCTTCGGAGCGGGGAATGAGCAGTTCTTC

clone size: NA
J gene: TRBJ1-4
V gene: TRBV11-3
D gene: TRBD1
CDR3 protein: CASSPQGAHNEKLFF
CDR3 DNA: TGTGCCAGCAGCCCACAGGGGGCCCACAATGAAAAACTGTTTTTT

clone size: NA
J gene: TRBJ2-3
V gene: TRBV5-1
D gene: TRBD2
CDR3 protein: CASARLAGTDTQYF
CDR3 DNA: TGCGCCAGCGCGCGGCTAGCGGGAACAGATACGCAGTATTTT

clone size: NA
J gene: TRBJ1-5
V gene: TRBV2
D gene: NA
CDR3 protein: CASSPGQSNQPQHF
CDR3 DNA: TGTGCCAGCAGCCCGGGACAAAGCAATCAGCCCCAGCATTTT

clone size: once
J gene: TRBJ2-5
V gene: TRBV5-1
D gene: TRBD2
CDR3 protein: CASSYSGSQETQYF
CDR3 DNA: TGCGCCAGCAGCTATAGCGGGAGTCAAGAGACCCAGTACTTC

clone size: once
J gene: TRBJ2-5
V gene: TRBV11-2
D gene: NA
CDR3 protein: CASSLGSGGETQYF
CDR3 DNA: TGTGCCAGCAGCTTAGGATCAGGAGGGGAGACCCAGTACTTC

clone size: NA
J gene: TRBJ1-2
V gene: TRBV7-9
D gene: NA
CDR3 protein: CASSWARPYGYTF
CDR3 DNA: TGTGCCAGCAGCTGGGCCCGTCCCTATGGCTACACCTTC

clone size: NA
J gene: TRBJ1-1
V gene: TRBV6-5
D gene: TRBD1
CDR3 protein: CASSKDRGKNTEAFF
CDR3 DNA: TGTGCCAGCAGTAAAGACAGGGGAAAGAACACTGAAGCTTTCTTT